The 28 T cell receptor beta chains below come from one sample, sequenced in a study of blood T cell repertoires in COVID-19. Sequencing was performed with immunoSEQ multiplex PCR; in TCRdb, only in-frame clones are kept and a portion is missing. The table records approximately 30,000 clones, over 90% of them present only once. Material: peripheral blood. Source of these receptors: a human donor in a cohort sampled during active COVID-19.

This sequence joins TRBV5-4 and TRBJ2-5; TRBD1 matches at 7 bases. Germline CDR1 SGHNT, CDR2 YYREEE (reference sequence). Unmatched junction bases numbered 10, after V lost 1 base and J lost 7 bases. The CDR3 totals 15 residues. CDR3 amino acids: CASSLSGGDGGTQYF. For the CDR3, the DNA is TGTGCCAGCAGCTTGTCAGGGGGTGATGGGGGGACCCAGTACTTC.

V usage is TRBV19 and J usage is TRBJ1-1, with D uncertain. Germline lookup yields CDR1 LNHDA and CDR2 SQIVND (reference sequence). V dropped 0 bases and J dropped 6 bases, with 14 bases sitting between them. This CDR3 comprises 15 residues. The chain's CDR3 is CASSIDTGAVPEAFF. CDR3 bases: TGTGCCAGTAGTATAGATACCGGAGCCGTCCCTGAAGCTTTCTTT.

The genes are TRBV10-3 and TRBJ1-1; D not resolved. The V gene lost 2 bases and the J gene lost 0 bases, with 10 bases spanning the gap. Germline assignment: CDR1 ENHRY and CDR2 SYGVKD. The length of the CDR3 is 15 residues. The CDR3 DNA follows: TGTGCCATCAGTGAGAACCCCGGGGTGAACACTGAAGCTTTCTTT. Its protein is CAISENPGVNTEAFF.

The V and J genes are TRBV5-1 and TRBJ2-1; 9 bases are shared with TRBD2. Per the germline V gene, CDR1 is SGHRS and CDR2 is YFSETQ. Losses at the gene ends were 1 base for V and 7 bases for J; bases not matched to a gene: 6. CDR3 length: 15 residues. CDR3 region: CASSLLSSGNNEQFF. The CDR3, as DNA: TGCGCCAGCAGCTTGTTGTCTAGCGGGAATAATGAGCAGTTCTTC.

The chain combines TRBV29-1 with TRBJ1-2, with 8 nucleotides matching TRBD1. The CDR3 covers 13 residues. With V trimmed by 3 bases and J by 4 bases, 4 bases remained unmatched. The germline V gene encodes CDR1 SQVTM and CDR2 ANQGSEA. CDR3 region: CSVDRGQGYGYTF. The CDR3 coding sequence is TGCAGCGTTGACAGGGGGCAAGGCTATGGCTACACCTTC.

This chain joins TRBV12-3 or TRBV12-4 and TRBJ2-1; D not resolved. V was cut by 4 bases and J by 9 bases, with 10 bases left in between. The CDR3 is made up of 12 amino acids. CDR3 protein: CASSSRWSEQFF. As DNA, the CDR3 is TGTGCCAGCAGTTCCCGGTGGAGTGAGCAGTTCTTC.

The chain uses TRBV5-1 and TRBJ1-1; D is uncertain. This CDR3 region has 14 residues. CDR1 and CDR2 (germline): SGHRS, YFSETQ. The germline V and J ends were trimmed by 0 bases and 1 base, with 7 bases remaining between them. CDR3 bases: TGCGCCAGCAGCTTGGCCACGGGGAACACTGAAGCTTTCTTT. Translating gives CASSLATGNTEAFF.

This chain links TRBV12-3 or TRBV12-4 with TRBJ1-2; TRBD1 aligns across 7 bases. V shed 6 bases, J shed 8 bases, and the junction held 9 bases outside the gene matches. The CDR3 has 13 amino acids. CDR3 DNA sequence: TGTGCCAGCAGATATATTACAGGGGAAGGCTACACCTTC. This encodes CASRYITGEGYTF.

CDR3 DNA sequence: TGTGCCAGCTCCATGGGACAGGGAAAGTCCTACGAGCAGTACTTC. Translated, it gives CASSMGQGKSYEQYF. The genes are TRBV18 and TRBJ2-7, with 9 nucleotides matching TRBD1. The germline CDR1 and CDR2 sequences are KGHSH and LQKENI. The J segment lost 1 base and the V segment lost 6 bases, leaving 7 bases of the junction unmatched. CDR3 size: 15 residues.

V usage is TRBV6-7 and J usage is TRBJ1-4; D is perhaps TRBD1 (6 bases). TRBV6-7 is annotated as an ORF whose role is uncertain. This CDR3 contains 15 residues. V lost 0 bases and J lost 5, with 10 bases in between. CDR3 sequence reads: CASSYSGQPNEKLFF. The CDR3 DNA reads TGTGCCAGCAGTTACTCTGGACAGCCGAATGAAAAACTGTTTTTT.

The chain combines TRBV11-3 with TRBJ2-3; 12 positions match TRBD2. CDR1 is SGHNT and CDR2 is YENEEA in the germline V gene. J gave up 3 bases and V 1 base, and 5 bases lay outside the gene matches. CDR3 length equals 17 residues. This CDR3 is CASSLGLAGGPTDTQYF. The CDR3, as DNA: TGTGCCAGCAGCTTAGGGCTAGCGGGGGGGCCGACAGATACGCAGTATTTT.

Remarks on this clone: Germline is not matched at one junction end, which may reflect a read error. V and J are TRBV7-7 and TRBJ2-1, with D perhaps matching TRBD2 (6 bases). CDR1 and CDR2 from the germline V gene are SSHAT and FNYEAQ (reference sequence). The CDR3 runs to 16 residues. The CDR3, as DNA: TGTGCTAGCAGCTTAGGACCGGGACTGGATTACAATGAGCAGTTCTTC. Its protein is CASSLGPGLDYNEQFF.

The CDR3 DNA sequence: TGTGCCACCAGGGGGACTAGCGGGGACTACGAGCAGTACTTC. Translation gives CATRGTSGDYEQYF. The V call is TRBV10-3, the J call TRBJ2-7; TRBD2 matches at 13 bases. Germline loops: CDR1 ENHRY, CDR2 SYGVKD. V trimming: 10 bases; J trimming: 3 bases; junction bases outside the gene matches: 6. The CDR3 is 14 residues long.

V usage is TRBV11-3 and J usage is TRBJ2-3; D is possibly TRBD2 (6 bases). Germline-derived CDR1 and CDR2 are SGHNT and YENEEA. This CDR3 spans 15 amino acids. Deletions cut 6 bases from V and 4 bases from J, with 17 bases between. This CDR3 reads CASSPQGGVADTQYF. In nucleotides, the CDR3 is TGTGCCAGCAGTCCCCAGGGCGGGGTGGCAGATACGCAGTATTTT.

The chain recombines TRBV11-2 with TRBJ1-6; possible D gene TRBD1, 5 bases. The CDR3 sequence is 15 residues long. The V gene lost 0 bases and the J gene lost 6 bases, with 9 bases spanning the gap. Germline V gene sequence: CDR1 SGHAT, CDR2 FQNNGV. This chain's CDR3 is CASSLEAGINSPLHF. As DNA, the CDR3 is TGTGCCAGCAGCTTAGAGGCAGGGATTAATTCACCCCTCCACTTT. The complete variable domain, with remaining parts taken from reference TRBV11-2 and TRBJ1-6, reads EAGVAQSPRYKIIEKRQSVAFWCNPISGHATLYWYQQILGQGPKLLIQFQNNGVVDDSQLPKDRFSAERLKGVDSTLKIQPAKLEDSAVYLCASSLEAGINSPLHFGNGTRLTVT.

Written as DNA, the CDR3 is TGTGCCAGCAGCGGGGGACAGGGGAGTATCGATGAGCAGTTCTTC. Translation gives CASSGGQGSIDEQFF. The rearrangement joins TRBV9 to TRBJ2-1; 10 nucleotides align to TRBD1. Germline V CDR1 and CDR2: SGDLS, YYNGEE. V lost 3 bases and J lost 8; bases outside the gene matches: 8. The CDR3 length is 15 residues. The full variable domain, rest sourced from reference TRBV9 and TRBJ2-1, is DSGVTQTPKHLITATGQRVTLRCSPRSGDLSVYWYQQSLDQGLQFLIQYYNGEERAKGNILERFSAQQFPDLHSELNLSSLELGDSALYFCASSGGQGSIDEQFFGPGTRLTVL.

This chain links TRBV29-1 with TRBJ2-7, with 9 bases fitting TRBD1. CDR3 size: 12 residues. Germline CDR1 SQVTM, CDR2 ANQGSEA. V lost 7 bases, J lost 7 bases, and 8 bases stayed unmatched. The CDR3: CSAGQGQREQYF. CDR3 coding DNA: TGCAGCGCGGGACAGGGTCAGCGGGAGCAGTACTTC.

The chain uses TRBV6-5 and TRBJ2-7; D unclear. The V end was cut by 5 bases, the J end by 7 bases, with 9 bases between. CDR1 and CDR2 (germline): MNHEY, SVGAGI. CDR3 length equals 11 residues. Here the CDR3 reads CASSTGAEQYF. The CDR3 nucleotides read TGTGCCAGCAGTACCGGAGCAGAGCAGTACTTC.

The CDR3 DNA sequence: TGTGCCAGCAACCCTTTAGCCCGGGACAGCTACAATGAGCAGTTCTTC. This gives the protein CASNPLARDSYNEQFF. The chain employs TRBV7-6 and TRBJ2-1; 7 bases are a match to TRBD1. The V segment lost 7 bases and the J segment 3 bases; nucleotides outside the gene matches: 12. This CDR3 is built from 16 residues. CDR1 SGHVS and CDR2 FNYEAQ come from the germline V gene.

The chain uses TRBV9 and TRBJ1-6, with unresolved D. Trimming took off 4 bases at V and 0 bases at J, with 14 bases between the two ends. The CDR3 has 17 residues. CDR1 and CDR2 (germline): SGDLS, YYNGEE. The CDR3 nucleotides are TGTGCCAGCAGCCCCCACCCACAGAGCTCCTATAATTCACCCCTCCACTTT. It codes for CASSPHPQSSYNSPLHF.

This clone was counted a single time. The chain links TRBV2 to TRBJ2-5, with D perhaps TRBD1 (6 bases). The CDR3 totals 14 residues. The germline V gene encodes CDR1 SNHLY and CDR2 FYNNEI. V lost 5 bases and J lost 0, with 10 bases in between. CDR3 protein: CASSWTAHQETQYF. CDR3 DNA: TGTGCCAGCAGTTGGACAGCCCACCAAGAGACCCAGTACTTC.

This clone was observed a single time. The genes are TRBV9 and TRBJ1-4; D is possibly TRBD1 (5 bases). Germline V gene lookup returns CDR1 SGDLS and CDR2 YYNGEE. The V and J ends lost 0 bases and 6 bases respectively, with 12 bases between them. The CDR3 is 15 amino acids. The CDR3 here is CASSVDVRVDEKLFF. The CDR3 nucleotides are TGTGCCAGCAGCGTAGACGTCAGGGTAGATGAAAAACTGTTTTTT.

The V and J genes are TRBV2 and TRBJ2-1; D call uncertain. The V end lost 7 bases, the J end lost 5 bases, and 9 bases lay between the germline ends. Germline V gene sequence: CDR1 SNHLY, CDR2 FYNNEI. This CDR3 spans 12 amino acids. The chain's CDR3 is CASTLNNNEQFF. CDR3 bases: TGTGCCAGCACCTTAAACAACAATGAGCAGTTCTTC.

The rearrangement uses TRBV4-1 and TRBJ2-7; D is possibly TRBD1 (5 bases). The CDR3 runs 14 residues. Deletions cut 1 base from V and 2 bases from J, with 9 bases between. Looked up from germline, CDR1 is MGHRA and CDR2 is YSYEKL. The CDR3 DNA reads TGCGCCAGCAGCCAAGGGTCCAGGGCCTACGAGCAGTACTTC. Protein product: CASSQGSRAYEQYF.

The J gene is TRBJ2-2, the V gene TRBV24-1; 7 bases match TRBD1. Germline V lookup: CDR1 KGHDR, CDR2 SFDVKD. The CDR3 covers 13 residues. V dropped 7 bases and J dropped 7; count of bases not matched to a gene: 5. The CDR3: CATRSQGVGELFF. DNA for the CDR3: TGTGCCACCAGATCCCAGGGGGTCGGGGAGCTGTTTTTT.

The rearrangement links TRBV5-1 to TRBJ1-1, with TRBD1 as a possible D gene (5 bases). CDR3 length: 14 residues. V lost 3 bases and J lost 5, with 14 bases in between. Per the germline V gene, CDR1 is SGHRS and CDR2 is YFSETQ. CDR3 nucleotides: TGCGCCAGCAGCTCGGACATTTCACGGACTGAAGCTTTCTTT. It specifies CASSSDISRTEAFF. The full variable domain, its missing parts supplied by reference TRBV5-1 and TRBJ1-1, is KAGVTQTPRYLIKTRGQQVTLSCSPISGHRSVSWYQQTPGQGLQFLFEYFSETQRNKGNFPGRFSGRQFSNSRSEMNVSTLELGDSALYLCASSSDISRTEAFFGQGTRLTVV.

The CDR3 DNA follows: TGTGCCAGCGGGGGACAGGGGGCTAGTCGGCCCCAGCATTTT. Translated, it gives CASGGQGASRPQHF. The chain has TRBV7-9 and TRBJ1-5, with 12 bases identical to TRBD1. The germline CDR1 and CDR2 sequences are SEHNR and FQNEAQ (reference sequence). J lost 9 bases, V lost 8 bases, and 8 bases had no gene match. The CDR3 runs 14 residues.

This sequence joins TRBV29-1 and TRBJ1-1, with 8 bases lining up with TRBD1. With V trimmed by 6 bases and J by 3 bases, 6 bases remained unmatched. The germline V gene has CDR1 SQVTM and CDR2 ANQGSEA. The CDR3 consists of 13 residues. The CDR3 DNA reads TGCAGCGTACAGAAGACAGGGGACACTGAAGCTTTCTTT. Translation gives CSVQKTGDTEAFF.